This TCR beta chain was obtained from a study of early T cells in non-severe SARS-CoV-2 infection (dated by TCRdb to the early 2020s). Some background on the complete study: Because TCR sequencing was done on bulk RNA from unsorted whole blood, the alpha and beta chains could not be paired. Overall study results and their limits: VDJdb matching was skewed toward anti-spike CD8 responses and likely underestimated virus-specific expansions by missing private and CD4 specificities.

There are 14 amino acids in the CDR3, from cysteine to phenylalanine inclusive. Solely the CDR3 DNA is kept, with 42 bases framed from the first base. V is cut by 5 bases and J by 1 base, and the space between the germline ends is 11 bases. Via the germline V gene (reference sequence), CDR1 is MNHEY and CDR2 SMNVEV. This clonotype was recorded only once. This clone's antigen is unknown. Base qualities are missing; no much larger clone stands one base away. Resting on one read, the evidence is weak. Library construction relied on 5' RACE. TCRdb names NextSeq 500 as the instrument used. The TCR library protocol attached unique molecular identifiers to individual cDNA molecules to correct for sequencing error and PCR bias. Both TCR alpha and beta chains were sequenced, and tight co-correlation was observed between alpha and beta sequence abundances in each sample. Regarding the original processing steps: Decombinator V4 was used to annotate TCR sequences for V gene, J gene and CDR3. TCRs were defined as expanded if a significant change between any two time points was detected under a Poisson model with p below 0.0001. Abundances of TCRs were expressed as counts per million after normalisation to the total number of TCRs sequenced in each sample. TRAV1-2 paired with TRAJ12, TRAJ20 or TRAJ33 defined MAIT TCRs, while TRAV10 paired with TRAJ18 defined iNKT TCRs. A search of VDJdb, accessed on 1 November 2021, was run for TCRs annotated to CMV, EBV and SARS-CoV-2, with TCRs annotated for multiple antigens excluded. TCRdb ran its own pipeline on the public reads, namely fastp trimming at Q25 and MiXCR clone calling, and kept in-frame beta chains. Entries that share a CDR3 protein sequence are merged under the most common genes and DNA. V and J calls and clone size were set by TCRdb, not the authors. Across this sample there are 40,000 to 60,000 distinct CDR3 sequences, with about 6% seen only once. The top ten clonotypes cover approximately 6.3% of the sample.

A case-control design nested within a healthcare worker cohort in London, UK, was used, with weekly nasopharyngeal swab PCR tests and blood sampling performed. Between 23 and 31 March 2020, the week of the UK lockdown, healthcare workers were enrolled and then followed up weekly for as long as 16 weeks. Sequenced here: whole blood, sampled at baseline. The chain is assembled from TRBV27 and TRBJ1-1; confidence is insufficient to name the D gene. The clonotype comes from an adult who was a healthcare worker with PCR-confirmed SARS-CoV-2 infection or an uninfected control (not recorded which). The CDR3 has the sequence CASSPYAGNTEAFF. The sequenced DNA is TGTGCCAGCAGTCCATATGCAGGGAACACTGAAGCTTTCTTT.